These T cell receptor beta chains were read from a single sample in a study of PD-1 blockade in classical Hodgkin lymphoma. Sequenced by immunoSEQ multiplex PCR; TCRdb stores in-frame clones only, minus some. The sample lists some 90,000 clones, approximately 78% occurring once. Sequencing was performed on peripheral blood mononuclear cells (PBMCs), taken before the fourth cycle of nivolumab. The source of these receptors is a human donor with classical Hodgkin lymphoma. CDR3s include the opening cysteine and the closing phenylalanine or tryptophan. The D gene is left open where the match is weak. Some rows mark clone size as missing; the rest say once, few, many or name a class of expanded clone.

NA TRBJ2-3 TRBV7-9 NA TGTGCCAGCAGCAGCGTCTCCGGCGCTAGCGTCGATACGCAGTATTTT CASSSVSGASVDTQYF
NA TRBJ1-5 TRBV19 NA TGTGCCAGTAGTATGTCAGGGTATAGCAATCAGCCCCAGCATTTT CASSMSGYSNQPQHF
NA TRBJ1-5 TRBV28 NA TGTGCCAGCAGTTCCGAGCCAGGACGGTCATTGGAGCCCCAGCATTTT CASSSEPGRSLEPQHF
NA TRBJ2-7 TRBV4-3 NA TGCGCCAGCAGCCAAGAAGCCTCCAGGGGGGGCGAGCAGTACTTC CASSQEASRGGEQYF
NA TRBJ2-7 TRBV29-1 TRBD1 TGCAGCGTTGAAGACGGGGACAGGGGGGGCTACGAGCAGTACTTC CSVEDGDRGGYEQYF
NA TRBJ1-1 TRBV6-1 TRBD1 TGTGCCGGGGGACAGGGTGGGATGAACACTGAAGCTTTCTTT CAGGQGGMNTEAFF
once TRBJ2-3 TRBV5-1 NA TGCGCCAGCAGCTTTGACGTACGAGATACGCAGTATTTT CASSFDVRDTQYF
many TRBJ2-1 TRBV28 TRBD2 TGTGCCAGCAGCCCCCCCGGGGGGGGGCCTCGGGCCGAGCAGTTCTTC CASSPPGGGPRAEQFF
NA TRBJ1-2 TRBV18 NA TGTGCCAGCTCACCAGTGGGAGGGGAGAACTATGGCTACACCTTC CASSPVGGENYGYTF
few TRBJ2-7 TRBV11-2 TRBD2 TGTGCCAGCAGCCTCCGGGGGGGCAGCTCCTACGAGCAGTACTTC CASSLRGGSSYEQYF
NA TRBJ2-3 TRBV4-2 NA TGTGCCAGCAGCCAAGAAAGAATGGGGGGCTTCACAGATACGCAGTATTTT CASSQERMGGFTDTQYF
once TRBJ1-2 TRBV6-6 TRBD1 TGTGCCAGCAGTTTGAGACAGGGGGCTGACTATGGCTACACCTTC CASSLRQGADYGYTF
NA TRBJ1-2 TRBV6-1 NA TGTGCCAGCAGTGAAGGGGGGTCTGGCTACACCTTC CASSEGGSGYTF
few TRBJ1-2 TRBV6-1 NA TGTGCCAGCAGTAAAGAGGACGGAGCTAACTATGGCTACACCTTC CASSKEDGANYGYTF